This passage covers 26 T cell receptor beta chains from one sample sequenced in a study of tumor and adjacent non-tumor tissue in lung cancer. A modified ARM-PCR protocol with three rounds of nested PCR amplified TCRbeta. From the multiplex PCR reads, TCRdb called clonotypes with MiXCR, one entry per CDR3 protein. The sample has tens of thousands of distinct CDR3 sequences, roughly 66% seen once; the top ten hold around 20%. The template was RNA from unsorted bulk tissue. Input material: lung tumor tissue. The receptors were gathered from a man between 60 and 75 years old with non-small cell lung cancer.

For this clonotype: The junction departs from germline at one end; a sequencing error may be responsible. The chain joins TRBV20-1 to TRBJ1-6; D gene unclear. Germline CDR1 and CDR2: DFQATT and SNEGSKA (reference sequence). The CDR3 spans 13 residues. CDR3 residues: CSVRETVNTPLHF. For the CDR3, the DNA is TGCAGTGTTAGAGAAACAGTCAATACACCCCTCCACTTT.

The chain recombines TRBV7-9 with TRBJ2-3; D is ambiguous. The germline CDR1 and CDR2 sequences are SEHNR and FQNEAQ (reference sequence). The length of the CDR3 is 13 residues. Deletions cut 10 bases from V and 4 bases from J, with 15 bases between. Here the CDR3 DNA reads TGTGCCAAGAGCGCTGGATCCTCAGATACGCAGTATTTT. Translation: CAKSAGSSDTQYF.

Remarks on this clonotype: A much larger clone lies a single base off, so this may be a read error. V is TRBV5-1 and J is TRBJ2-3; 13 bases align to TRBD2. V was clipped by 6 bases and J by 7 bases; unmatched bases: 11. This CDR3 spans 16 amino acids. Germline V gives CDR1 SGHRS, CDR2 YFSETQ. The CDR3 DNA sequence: TGCGCCAGCACCAGGACTAGCGGGAGAAGGGCCAATACGCAGTATTTT. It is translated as CASTRTSGRRANTQYF.

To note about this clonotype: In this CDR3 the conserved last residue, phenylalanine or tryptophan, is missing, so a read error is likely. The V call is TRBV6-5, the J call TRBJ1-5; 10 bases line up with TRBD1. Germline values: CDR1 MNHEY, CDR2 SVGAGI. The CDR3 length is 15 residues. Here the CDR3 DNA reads TGTGTCAGCAGTATGGACAGGGGGGGGAATCAGCCCCAGCATTCT. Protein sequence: CVSSMDRGGNQPQHS.

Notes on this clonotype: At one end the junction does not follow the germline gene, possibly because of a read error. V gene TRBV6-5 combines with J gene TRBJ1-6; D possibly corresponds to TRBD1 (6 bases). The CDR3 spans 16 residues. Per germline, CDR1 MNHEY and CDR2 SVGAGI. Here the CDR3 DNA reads TGTGCCGGCAGCCGATGGCGAGGGACAAATAATTCACCCGTCCACTTT. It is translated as CAGSRWRGTNNSPVHF.

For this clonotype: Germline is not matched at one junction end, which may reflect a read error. The CDR3 DNA sequence: TGTGCAAGCTCACCACTCGGGCGCAGGCTCAATGGCTACACCTTC. It translates to CASSPLGRRLNGYTF. The J gene is TRBJ1-2, the V gene TRBV18; no firm D call. Germline V gives CDR1 KGHSH, CDR2 LQKENI. This CDR3 is 15 amino acids long.

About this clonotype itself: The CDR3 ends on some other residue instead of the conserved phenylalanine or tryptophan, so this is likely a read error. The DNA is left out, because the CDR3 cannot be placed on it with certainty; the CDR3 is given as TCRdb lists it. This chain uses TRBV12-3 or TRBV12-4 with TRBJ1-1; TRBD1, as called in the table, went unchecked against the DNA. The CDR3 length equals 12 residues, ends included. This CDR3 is CASSRVNTGASV.

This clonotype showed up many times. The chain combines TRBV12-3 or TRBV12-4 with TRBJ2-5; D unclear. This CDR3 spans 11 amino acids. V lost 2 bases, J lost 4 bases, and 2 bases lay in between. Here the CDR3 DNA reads TGTGCCAGCAGTTTAATAGAGACCCAGTACTTC. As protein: CASSLIETQYF.

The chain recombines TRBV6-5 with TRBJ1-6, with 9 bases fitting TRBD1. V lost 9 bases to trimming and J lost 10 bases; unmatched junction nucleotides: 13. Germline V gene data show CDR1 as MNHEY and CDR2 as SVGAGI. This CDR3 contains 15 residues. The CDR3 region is CASNRFDRGNSPLHF. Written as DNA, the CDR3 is TGTGCCAGTAATAGGTTTGACAGGGGGAACTCACCCCTCCACTTT.

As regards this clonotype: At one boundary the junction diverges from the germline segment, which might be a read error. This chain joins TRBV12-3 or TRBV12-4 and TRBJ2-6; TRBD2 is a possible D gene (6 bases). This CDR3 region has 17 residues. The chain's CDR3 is CASSHGTSISGANVLTF. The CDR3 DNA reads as TGTGCCAGCAGTCATGGGACTTCTATCTCTGGGGCCAATGTCCTGACTTTC.

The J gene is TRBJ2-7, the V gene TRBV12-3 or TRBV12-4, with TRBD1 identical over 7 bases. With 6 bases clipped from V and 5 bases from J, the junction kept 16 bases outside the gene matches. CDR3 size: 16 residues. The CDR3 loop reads CASRPRDSACLDEQYF. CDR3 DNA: TGTGCCAGCAGGCCCAGGGACAGTGCCTGTTTAGACGAGCAGTACTTC.

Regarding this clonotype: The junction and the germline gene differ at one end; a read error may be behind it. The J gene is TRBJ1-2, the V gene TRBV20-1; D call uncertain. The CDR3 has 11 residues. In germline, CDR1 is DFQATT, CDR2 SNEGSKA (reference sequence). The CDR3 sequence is CSASAISGYTF. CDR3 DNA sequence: TGCAGTGCTAGTGCAATCAGTGGCTATACATTC.

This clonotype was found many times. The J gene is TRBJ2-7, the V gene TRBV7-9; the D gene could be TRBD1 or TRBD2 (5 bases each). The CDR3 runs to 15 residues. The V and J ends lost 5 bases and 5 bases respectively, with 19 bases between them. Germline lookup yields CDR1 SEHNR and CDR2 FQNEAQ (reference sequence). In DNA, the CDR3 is TGTGCCAGCAGCCTCGGGGCAGTGCAACCCGACGAGCAGTACTTC. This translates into CASSLGAVQPDEQYF.

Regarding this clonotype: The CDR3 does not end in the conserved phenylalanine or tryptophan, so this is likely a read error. The CDR3 DNA reads TGCAGCGTTGAGGGGAGTTACAACTCCTACCATGAGCAGTTCATC. Its protein is CSVEGSYNSYHEQFI. This chain uses TRBV29-1 with TRBJ2-1; the D gene is possibly TRBD2 (5 bases). CDR1 is SQVTM and CDR2 is ANQGSEA in the germline V gene. The CDR3 spans 15 residues.

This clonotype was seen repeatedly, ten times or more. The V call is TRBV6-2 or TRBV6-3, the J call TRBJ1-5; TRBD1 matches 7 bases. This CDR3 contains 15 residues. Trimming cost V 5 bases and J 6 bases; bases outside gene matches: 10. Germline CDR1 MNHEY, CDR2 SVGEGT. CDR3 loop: CASSDTDRVSQPQHF. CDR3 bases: TGTGCCAGCAGTGACACCGACAGGGTTAGTCAGCCCCAGCATTTT.

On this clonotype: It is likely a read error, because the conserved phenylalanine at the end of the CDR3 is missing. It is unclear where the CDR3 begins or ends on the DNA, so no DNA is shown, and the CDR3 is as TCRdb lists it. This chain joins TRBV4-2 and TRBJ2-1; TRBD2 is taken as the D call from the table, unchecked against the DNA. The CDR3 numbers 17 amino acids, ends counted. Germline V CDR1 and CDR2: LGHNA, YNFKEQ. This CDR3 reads CASSQDIAGGIYNEQSL.

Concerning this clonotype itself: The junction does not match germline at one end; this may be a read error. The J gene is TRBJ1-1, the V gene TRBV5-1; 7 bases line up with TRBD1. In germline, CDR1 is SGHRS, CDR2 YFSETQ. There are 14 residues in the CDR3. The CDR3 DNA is TGCGCCAGCGGAGTGGGACAGATGAATACTGAAGCTTCCTTT. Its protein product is CASGVGQMNTEASF.

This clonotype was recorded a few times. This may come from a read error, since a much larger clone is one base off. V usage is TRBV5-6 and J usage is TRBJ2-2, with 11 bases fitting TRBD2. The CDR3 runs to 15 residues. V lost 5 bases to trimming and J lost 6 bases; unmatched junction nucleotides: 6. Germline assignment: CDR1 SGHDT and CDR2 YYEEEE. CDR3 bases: TGTGCCAGCAGTTCTAGCGGGGGGACCGCCGGGGAGCTGTTTTTT. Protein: CASSSSGGTAGELFF.

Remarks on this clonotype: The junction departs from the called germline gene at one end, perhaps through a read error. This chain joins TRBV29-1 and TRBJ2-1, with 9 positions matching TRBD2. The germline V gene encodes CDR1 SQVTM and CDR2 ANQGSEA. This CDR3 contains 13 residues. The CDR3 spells CRAPGTSPDEQSF. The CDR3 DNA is TGCAGGGCCCCCGGGACTAGCCCCGATGAGCAGTCCTTC.

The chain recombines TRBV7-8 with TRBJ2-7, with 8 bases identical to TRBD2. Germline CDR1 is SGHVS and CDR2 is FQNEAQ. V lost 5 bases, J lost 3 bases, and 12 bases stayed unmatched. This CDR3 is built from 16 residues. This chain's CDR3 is CASSAVGGTRSYEQYF. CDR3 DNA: TGTGCCAGCAGCGCAGTCGGAGGGACTAGAAGCTACGAGCAGTACTTC.

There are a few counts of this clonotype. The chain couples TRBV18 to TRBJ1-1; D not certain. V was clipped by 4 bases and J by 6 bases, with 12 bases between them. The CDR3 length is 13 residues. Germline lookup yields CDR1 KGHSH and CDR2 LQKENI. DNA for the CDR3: TGTGCCAGCTCACAGTACCAGACCGCTGAAGCTTTCTTT. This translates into CASSQYQTAEAFF.

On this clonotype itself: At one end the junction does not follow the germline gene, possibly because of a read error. The CDR3 is CVSSLGGTTNEKLFF. CDR3 DNA sequence: TGTGTCAGCAGTTTAGGCGGGACAACTAATGAAAAACTGTTTTTT. The chain recombines TRBV28 with TRBJ1-4; no definite D call. Germline loops: CDR1 MDHEN, CDR2 SYDVKM. The CDR3 contains 15 residues.

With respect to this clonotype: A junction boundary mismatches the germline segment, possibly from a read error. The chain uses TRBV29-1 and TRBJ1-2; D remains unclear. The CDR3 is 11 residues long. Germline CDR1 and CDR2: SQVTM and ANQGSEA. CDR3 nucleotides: TGCAGCGTTGATTGGGGATCTGGCTACACTTTC. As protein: CSVDWGSGYTF. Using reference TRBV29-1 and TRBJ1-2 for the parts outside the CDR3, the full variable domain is SAVISQKPSRDICQRGTSLTIQCQVDSQVTMMFWYRQQPGQSLTLIATANQGSEATYESGFVIDKFPISRPNLTFSTLTVSNMSPEDSSIYLCSVDWGSGYTFGSGTRLTVV.

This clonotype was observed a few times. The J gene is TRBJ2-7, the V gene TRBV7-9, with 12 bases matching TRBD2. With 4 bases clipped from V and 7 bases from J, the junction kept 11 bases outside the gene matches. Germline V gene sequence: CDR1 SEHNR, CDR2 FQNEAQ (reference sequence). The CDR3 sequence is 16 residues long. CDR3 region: CASSSTTSGRKGEQYF. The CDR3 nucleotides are TGTGCCAGCAGCTCGACCACTAGCGGGAGGAAAGGAGAGCAGTACTTC.

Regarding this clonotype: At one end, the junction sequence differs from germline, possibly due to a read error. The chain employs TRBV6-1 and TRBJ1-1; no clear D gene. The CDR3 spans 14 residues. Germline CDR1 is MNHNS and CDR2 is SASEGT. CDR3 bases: TGTACCAGTAGTGAAAGCCCACGGAACACCGAAGCTTTCTTT. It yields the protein CTSSESPRNTEAFF.

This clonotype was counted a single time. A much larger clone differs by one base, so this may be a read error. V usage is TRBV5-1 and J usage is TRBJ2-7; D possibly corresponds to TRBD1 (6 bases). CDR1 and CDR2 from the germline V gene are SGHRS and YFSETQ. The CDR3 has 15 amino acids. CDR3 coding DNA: TGCGCCAGCAGCTTGGGCACAGGGTCAGCCTACAAGCAGTACTTC. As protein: CASSLGTGSAYKQYF.